This passage covers 17 T cell receptor beta chains from one sample sequenced in a study of T cells after yellow fever vaccination. A single record per CDR3 protein comes from TCRdb applying MiXCR to the 5' RACE reads. The sample consists of 600,000 to 750,000 distinct CDR3 sequences, approximately 13% of them appearing once. This material consisted of PBMCs, taken on the day of the yellow fever booster vaccination. All receptors come from a man aged 25-40 years who received the YFV17D yellow fever vaccine.

This clonotype was picked up many times. V is TRBV7-2 and J is TRBJ1-5; no clear D gene. Germline CDR1 SGHTA, CDR2 FQGNSA. The CDR3 is 14 amino acids. The germline V and J ends were trimmed by 5 bases and 4 bases, with 12 bases remaining between them. The chain's CDR3 is CASSPRRGNQPQHF. The DNA for the CDR3 is TGTGCCAGCAGCCCCCGACGTGGAAATCAGCCCCAGCATTTT.

This clonotype has a count of ten or more. The chain links TRBV3-1 to TRBJ2-1, with 8 positions matching TRBD1. The length of the CDR3 is 16 residues. In germline, CDR1 is LGHDT, CDR2 YNNKEL (reference sequence). Trimming cost V 2 bases and J 7 bases; bases outside gene matches: 10. The CDR3 region is CASSQHSPTGGNEQFF. CDR3 DNA: TGTGCCAGCAGCCAACACAGTCCAACAGGGGGTAATGAGCAGTTCTTC.

At least ten counts were recorded for this clonotype. The chain joins TRBV4-2 to TRBJ1-5; a possible D gene is TRBD1 (5 bases). This CDR3 spans 15 amino acids. The germline gives CDR1 LGHNA, CDR2 YNFKEQ. V gave up 0 bases and J gave up 6 bases, with 12 bases separating them. CDR3 coding DNA: TGTGCCAGCAGCCAAGAGGACATGTATAGTCAGCCCCAGCATTTT. It translates to CASSQEDMYSQPQHF.

In this sample, this clonotype turned up a few times. The J gene is TRBJ2-3, the V gene TRBV15; TRBD1 matches 10 bases. Per germline, CDR1 LNHNV and CDR2 YYDKDF (reference sequence). J was trimmed by 0 bases and V by 1 base; bases with no gene match: 4. The CDR3 totals 17 residues. In DNA form, the CDR3 reads TGTGCCACCAGCAGAGGCGGGACAGGGGATAGCACAGATACGCAGTATTTT. Translation gives CATSRGGTGDSTDTQYF.

V gene TRBV20-1 combines with J gene TRBJ1-5; possible D gene TRBD1, 5 bases. The CDR3 runs 15 residues. The ends were cut back, 0 bases at V and 2 bases at J, with 11 bases in the middle. The germline gives CDR1 DFQATT, CDR2 SNEGSKA (reference sequence). In nucleotides, the CDR3 is TGCAGTGCTAGAGAGGGGGAAAGCGGCAATCAGCCCCAGCATTTT. It codes for CSAREGESGNQPQHF.

The rearrangement links TRBV5-1 to TRBJ2-5, with a possible D match to TRBD2 (5 bases). CDR3 length: 13 residues. With 4 bases removed from V and 7 bases from J, the gap between germline ends came to 14 bases. Germline V gene lookup returns CDR1 SGHRS and CDR2 YFSETQ. Written as DNA, the CDR3 is TGCGCCAGCAGCCAGGACCCCGAGGGGACCCAGTACTTC. This codes for CASSQDPEGTQYF.

This chain links TRBV9 with TRBJ2-1; 9 nucleotides line up with TRBD1. Unmatched junction bases numbered 6, after V lost 1 base and J lost 4 bases. The CDR3 consists of 16 residues. Germline loops: CDR1 SGDLS, CDR2 YYNGEE. The CDR3 DNA sequence: TGTGCCAGCAGCGTAAAGGGACAGGGATTTTACAATGAGCAGTTCTTC. Translating it yields CASSVKGQGFYNEQFF. Together with reference TRBV9 and TRBJ2-1, the CDR3 gives the full variable domain: DSGVTQTPKHLITATGQRVTLRCSPRSGDLSVYWYQQSLDQGLQFLIQYYNGEERAKGNILERFSAQQFPDLHSELNLSSLELGDSALYFCASSVKGQGFYNEQFFGPGTRLTVL.

This sequence joins TRBV9 and TRBJ2-7; D gene uncertain. CDR1 is SGDLS, CDR2 YYNGEE, per germline. V lost 3 bases to trimming and J lost 3 bases, with 10 bases between them. The CDR3 consists of 13 residues. The CDR3: CASSDGTVYEQYF. The CDR3 nucleotides read TGTGCCAGCAGCGACGGAACAGTCTACGAGCAGTACTTC.

This clonotype has at least ten counts. This CDR3 is CSVGKETQYF. The CDR3 DNA reads as TGCAGCGTTGGGAAGGAGACCCAGTACTTC. The chain employs TRBV29-1 and TRBJ2-5; D call uncertain. V was pared by 4 bases and J by 5 bases, with 5 bases between. The CDR3 totals 10 residues. Germline-derived CDR1 and CDR2 are SQVTM and ANQGSEA.

This clonotype was detected a few times. This chain joins TRBV6-1 and TRBJ2-1, with D unclear. The CDR3 contains 17 residues. V was shortened by 8 bases and J by 0 bases, with 20 bases between the two germline ends. In germline, CDR1 is MNHNS, CDR2 SASEGT. DNA for the CDR3: TGTGCCAGCCTTGCCTTCTCACAGTCCAGCTCCTACAATGAGCAGTTCTTC. Protein sequence: CASLAFSQSSSYNEQFF.

The chain joins TRBV10-1 to TRBJ2-1, with D maybe TRBD1 (8 bases). Trimming removed 0 bases at V and 8 bases at J, with 14 bases between. Germline V gene lookup returns CDR1 WNHNN and CDR2 SYGVQD (reference sequence). CDR3 length equals 15 residues. The CDR3 loop reads CASSESRTGRDEQFF. The CDR3 DNA follows: TGCGCCAGCAGTGAGTCTAGGACAGGGAGGGATGAGCAGTTCTTC.

The V and J genes are TRBV4-2 and TRBJ2-7, with D perhaps matching TRBD2 (5 bases). Germline V CDR1 and CDR2: LGHNA, YNFKEQ. The CDR3 sequence is 16 residues long. Trimming pared 1 base from V and 0 bases from J, leaving 13 bases between. CDR3 residues: CASSQGLGLVSYEQYF. CDR3 DNA: TGTGCCAGCAGCCAAGGCCTAGGACTGGTCTCCTACGAGCAGTACTTC.

This clonotype appeared a few times. The chain recombines TRBV1 with TRBJ2-3; TRBD2 reflects the table's D call only, with no check against the DNA. TRBV1 is listed as a pseudogene. The CDR3 has 16 residues. The DNA for the CDR3 is TGCACCAGCAGCCTACCTAGCGGGGCTAGCACAGATACGCAGTATTTT. This sequence encodes CTSSLPSGASTDTQYF.

The rearrangement joins TRBV20-1 to TRBJ2-5; 9 bases agree with TRBD1. The junction had 15 bases not matched to a gene; V was cut back by 3 bases and J by 10 bases. Germline V gene data show CDR1 as DFQATT and CDR2 as SNEGSKA (reference sequence). The CDR3 sequence is 15 residues long. The CDR3 nucleotides read TGCAGTGCTAGGAAGAGGACAGGGGAAAGAGGGGACCAGTACTTC. It specifies CSARKRTGERGDQYF.

V and J are TRBV10-3 and TRBJ1-5, with 10 bases matching TRBD1. The V gene's germline CDR1 is ENHRY and CDR2 SYGVKD. V shed 5 bases, J shed 1 base, and the junction held 14 bases outside the gene matches. This CDR3 region has 19 residues. The CDR3 sequence: CAISNSGQGRRSSNQPQHF. The CDR3 nucleotides read TGTGCCATCAGTAATTCGGGACAGGGGCGAAGGTCCAGCAATCAGCCCCAGCATTTT.

This chain links TRBV18 with TRBJ1-2; possible D gene TRBD1, 6 bases. From germline, CDR1 is KGHSH and CDR2 LQKENI. Deletions cut 5 bases from V and 10 bases from J, with 14 bases between. The CDR3 consists of 12 residues. This chain's CDR3 is CASSGDTPLYTF. The DNA for the CDR3 is TGTGCCAGCTCAGGGGACACTCCCCTCTACACCTTC.

This clonotype was observed a handful of times. The chain uses TRBV7-8 and TRBJ2-3, with 11 bases lining up with TRBD2. Germline V gene lookup returns CDR1 SGHVS and CDR2 FQNEAQ. The CDR3 contains 15 residues. The trim removed 0 bases at V and 7 bases at J, leaving 3 bases unmatched. DNA of the CDR3: TGTGCCAGCAGCTTAGCGGGACTAGCGGTATATACGCAGTATTTT. Translating it yields CASSLAGLAVYTQYF. Full variable domain (outside the CDR3, taken from reference TRBV7-8 and TRBJ2-3): GAGVSQSPRYKVAKRGQDVALRCDPISGHVSLFWYQQALGQGPEFLTYFQNEAQLDKSGLPSDRFFAERPEGSVSTLKIQRTQQEDSAVYLCASSLAGLAVYTQYFGPGTRLTVL.